Below are 5 T cell receptor beta chains sequenced from a single sample in a study of T cell responses to AZD1222 COVID-19 vaccine. Some clones are missing from TCRdb's copy, which holds only in-frame ones; the method was immunoSEQ multiplex PCR. The data show roughly 170,000 clones, with 93% seen just once and about 0.9% held by the top ten. The starting material was peripheral blood, obtained on day 0 of AZD1222 vaccination. Receptors were obtained from an adult in good health.

The chain couples TRBV30 to TRBJ2-3; either TRBD1 or TRBD2 may supply D (5 bases each). Germline CDR1 reads GTSNPN; CDR2 reads SVGIG (reference sequence). The V end lost 3 bases, the J end lost 6 bases, and 10 bases lay between the germline ends. The CDR3 has 12 amino acids. CDR3 residues: CAWRRGRDTQYF. The CDR3 coding sequence is TGTGCCTGGAGGAGGGGTCGGGATACGCAGTATTTT.

The count of this clone is one. The rearrangement joins TRBV6-5 to TRBJ1-3; D not resolved. Trimming stripped 5 bases from V and 4 bases from J, with 3 bases between. The CDR3 is made up of 11 amino acids. Germline V gene lookup returns CDR1 MNHEY and CDR2 SVGAGI. The CDR3 nucleotides read TGTGCCAGCAGTAGGGGAAACACCATATATTTT. It encodes CASSRGNTIYF.

For this clone: Different DNA sequences within this sample yield the same CDR3. The rearrangement uses TRBV5-1 and TRBJ1-5; D is uncertain. Germline CDR1 and CDR2: SGHRS and YFSETQ. The CDR3 loop spans 13 amino acids. The germline V and J ends were trimmed by 0 bases and 1 base, with 2 bases remaining between them. The CDR3 nucleotides read TGCGCCAGCAGCTTGGGAAGCAATCAGCCCCAGCATTTT. The encoded protein is CASSLGSNQPQHF.

This rearrangement joins TRBV4-2 to TRBJ2-3; 8 nucleotides align to TRBD1. CDR1 is LGHNA, CDR2 YNFKEQ, per germline. The CDR3 runs to 17 residues. Trimming took 0 bases from V and 7 from J; bases not matched to a gene: 12. DNA of the CDR3: TGTGCCAGCAGCCAAGATCAACAGGACAGGGACTTTTATACGCAGTATTTT. Residues: CASSQDQQDRDFYTQYF.

This rearrangement joins TRBV18 to TRBJ2-7; D possibly matches TRBD1 or TRBD2 (6 bases each). Trimming pared 4 bases from V and 1 base from J, leaving 14 bases between. The CDR3 covers 15 residues. Per germline, CDR1 KGHSH and CDR2 LQKENI. The DNA for the CDR3 is TGTGCCAGCTCACGTTTAAAGGGGGGATCCTACGAGCAGTACTTC. Translating it yields CASSRLKGGSYEQYF.